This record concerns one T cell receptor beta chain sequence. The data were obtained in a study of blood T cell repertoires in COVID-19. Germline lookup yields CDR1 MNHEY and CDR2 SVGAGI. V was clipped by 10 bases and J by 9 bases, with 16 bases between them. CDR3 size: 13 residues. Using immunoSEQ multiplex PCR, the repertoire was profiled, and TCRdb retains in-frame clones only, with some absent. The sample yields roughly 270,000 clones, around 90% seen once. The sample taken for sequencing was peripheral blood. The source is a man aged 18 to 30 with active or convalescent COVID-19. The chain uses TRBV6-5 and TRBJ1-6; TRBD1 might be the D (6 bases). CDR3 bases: TGTGCCACCCACCGGGGGGCGAGTTCACCCCTCCACTTT. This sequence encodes CATHRGASSPLHF.